The clone carrying this TCR beta chain was found many times. Its antigen remains unidentified. The data belong to a study of CD8+CD57+ T cells in acquired aplastic anemia. In the study overall: Mean DNA quantity obtained from sorted CD4+ and CD8+ cells was 2.5 to 4 ug. Findings and limits, study-wide: Patients and controls shared approximately 30 CD8+ CDR3 sequences, highly expressed in patients. Patients versus controls showed no significant CD8+ Simpson's diversity difference.

Genomic DNA acted as the template from which TCR beta VDJ combination and CDR3 sequence profiling were carried out. TCRdb re-derived calls from the reads in MiXCR, one entry per CDR3 protein. The sample yields approximately 130,000 distinct CDR3 sequences, roughly 40% seen once. The germline V and J ends were trimmed by 4 bases and 7 bases, with 12 bases remaining between them. The CDR3 runs 12 residues. The germline CDR1 and CDR2 sequences are SGHNT and YYREEE (reference sequence). In patients chosen for sequencing, flow cytometry had shown CD8+CD57+ cell expansion. Therapy had not been given to patients before blood sampling.

The TCR was taken from a human donor with aplastic anemia. The chain has TRBV5-4 and TRBJ2-7; possibly TRBD1 or TRBD2 for D (5 bases each). Sequencing was performed on sorted CD4+, CD8+, or CD8+CD57+ T cells (not recorded which) from PBMCs. CDR3 bases: TGTGCCAGCAGCCGGGACCCTCGGGAGCAGTACTTC. Encoded protein: CASSRDPREQYF.